This entry features one T cell receptor beta chain sequence. CD4+CD127+ cells were sorted as the conventional CD4 T cells. The data derive from a study of B cell selection in AIRE deficiency. This table comes from immunoSEQ multiplex PCR, and its TCRdb copy is limited to in-frame clones, with some not included. This table has tens of thousands of clones, around 97% appearing once. The sequenced sample was conventional CD4+ T cells sorted from PBMCs. This receptor was obtained from a human donor with AIRE deficiency.

The CDR3 bases are TGCAGCGCCAGGTCCACAGATACGCAGTATTTT. This codes for CSARSTDTQYF. This rearrangement joins TRBV20-1 to TRBJ2-3, with D hard to call. Germline CDR1 DFQATT, CDR2 SNEGSKA (reference sequence). CDR3 size: 11 residues.